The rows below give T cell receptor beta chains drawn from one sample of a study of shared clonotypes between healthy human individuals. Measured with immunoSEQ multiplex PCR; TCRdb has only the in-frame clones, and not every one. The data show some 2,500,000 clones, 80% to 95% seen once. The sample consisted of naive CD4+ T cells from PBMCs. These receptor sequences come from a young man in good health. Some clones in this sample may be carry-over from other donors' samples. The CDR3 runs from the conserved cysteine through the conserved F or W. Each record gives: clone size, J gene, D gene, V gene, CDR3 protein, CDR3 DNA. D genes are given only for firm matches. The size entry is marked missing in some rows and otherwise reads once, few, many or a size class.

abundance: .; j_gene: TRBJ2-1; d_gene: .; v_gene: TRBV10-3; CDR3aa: CAITPDGKYNEQFF; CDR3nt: TGTGCCATCACCCCGGACGGAAAGTACAATGAGCAGTTCTTC
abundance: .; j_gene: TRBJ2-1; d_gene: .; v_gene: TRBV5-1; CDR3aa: CASSSGLHIYNEQFF; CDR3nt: TGCGCCAGCAGCTCCGGGCTCCACATTTACAATGAGCAGTTCTTC
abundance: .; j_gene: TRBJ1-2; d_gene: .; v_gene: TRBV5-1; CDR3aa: CASSLAPARQETYGYTF; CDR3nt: TGCGCCAGCAGCTTGGCTCCCGCTAGACAGGAGACCTATGGCTACACCTTC
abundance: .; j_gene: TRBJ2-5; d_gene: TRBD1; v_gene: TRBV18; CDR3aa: CASSPGQGIQETQYF; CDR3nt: TGTGCCAGCTCCCCTGGACAGGGTATACAAGAGACCCAGTACTTC
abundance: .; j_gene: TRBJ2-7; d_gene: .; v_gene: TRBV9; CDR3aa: CASSVLSGSVYEQYF; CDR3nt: TGTGCCAGCAGCGTACTATCAGGGTCGGTCTACGAGCAGTACTTC
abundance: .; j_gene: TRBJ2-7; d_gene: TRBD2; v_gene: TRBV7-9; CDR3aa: CASSQGLAGGLYEQYF; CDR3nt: TGTGCCAGCAGCCAAGGACTAGCGGGAGGGCTCTACGAGCAGTACTTC
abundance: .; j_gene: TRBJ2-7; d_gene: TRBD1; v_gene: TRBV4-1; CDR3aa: CASSQLGRRQGTYEQYF; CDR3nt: TGCGCCAGCAGCCAGCTGGGGAGGAGACAGGGGACCTACGAGCAGTACTTC
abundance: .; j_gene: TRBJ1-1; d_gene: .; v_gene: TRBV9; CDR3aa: CASSPSGAEAFF; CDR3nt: TGTGCCAGCAGCCCTAGCGGCGCTGAAGCTTTCTTT
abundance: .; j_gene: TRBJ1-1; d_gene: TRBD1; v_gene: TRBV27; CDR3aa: CASSGTGMGTEAFF; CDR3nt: TGTGCCAGCAGTGGGACAGGGATGGGGACTGAAGCTTTCTTT
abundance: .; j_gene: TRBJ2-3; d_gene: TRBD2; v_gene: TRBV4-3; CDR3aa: CASSQAQAGGADTQYF; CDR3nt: TGCGCCAGCAGCCAAGCCCAAGCGGGGGGGGCAGATACGCAGTATTTT
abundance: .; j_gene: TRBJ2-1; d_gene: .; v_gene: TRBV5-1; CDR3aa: CASSLVSSRDSTYNEQFF; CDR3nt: TGCGCCAGCAGCTTGGTCTCCTCGCGGGACTCCACCTACAATGAGCAGTTCTTC
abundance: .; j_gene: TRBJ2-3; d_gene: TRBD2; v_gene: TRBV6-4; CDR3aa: CASSIAGGPDTQYF; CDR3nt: TGTGCCAGCAGTATAGCGGGAGGGCCAGATACGCAGTATTTT
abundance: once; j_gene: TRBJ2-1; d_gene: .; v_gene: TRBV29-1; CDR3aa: CSVGRYIEQFF; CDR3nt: TGCAGCGTGGGCAGGTACATCGAGCAGTTCTTC
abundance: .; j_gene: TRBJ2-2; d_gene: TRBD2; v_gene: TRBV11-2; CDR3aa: CASSLRRAGGGSTGELFF; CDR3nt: TGTGCCAGCAGCTTAAGAAGAGCGGGAGGCGGGTCCACCGGGGAGCTGTTTTTT
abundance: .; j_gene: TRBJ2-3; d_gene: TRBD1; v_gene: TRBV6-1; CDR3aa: CASRDRGSTDTQYF; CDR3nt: TGTGCCAGCAGAGACAGGGGGTCGACAGATACGCAGTATTTT
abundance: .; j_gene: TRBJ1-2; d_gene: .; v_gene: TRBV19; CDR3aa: CASSPKAQGGGYTF; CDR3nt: TGTGCCAGTAGTCCCAAGGCGCAGGGAGGTGGCTACACCTTC
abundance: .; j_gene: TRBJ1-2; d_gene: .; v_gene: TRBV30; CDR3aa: CAWSRTRDGYTF; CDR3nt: TGTGCCTGGAGTAGGACTCGAGATGGCTACACCTTC
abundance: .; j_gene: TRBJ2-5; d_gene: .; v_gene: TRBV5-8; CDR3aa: CASSPGGSEETQYF; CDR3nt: TGTGCCAGCAGCCCGGGGGGCTCGGAAGAGACCCAGTACTTC
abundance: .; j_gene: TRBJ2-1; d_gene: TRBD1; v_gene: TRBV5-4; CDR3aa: CASSFGLPGTVNEQFF; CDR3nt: TGTGCCAGCAGCTTCGGACTCCCGGGGACAGTCAATGAGCAGTTCTTC
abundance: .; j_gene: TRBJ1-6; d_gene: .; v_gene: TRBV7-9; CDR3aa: CASSSWAIDSPLHF; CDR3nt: TGTGCCAGCAGCTCTTGGGCGATAGATTCACCCCTCCACTTT
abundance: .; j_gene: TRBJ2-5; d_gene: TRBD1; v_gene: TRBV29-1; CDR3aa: CSVGTLRQGAGGETQYF; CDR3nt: TGCAGCGTTGGTACCCTAAGACAGGGGGCAGGGGGAGAGACCCAGTACTTC
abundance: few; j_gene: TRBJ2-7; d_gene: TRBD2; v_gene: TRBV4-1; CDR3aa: CASSQDSRLAVSYEQYF; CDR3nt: TGCGCCAGCAGCCAAGATTCAAGACTAGCGGTATCCTACGAGCAGTACTTC
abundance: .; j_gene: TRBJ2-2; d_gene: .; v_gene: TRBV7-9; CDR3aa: CASSFRGPAPANTGELFF; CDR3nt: TGTGCCAGCAGCTTTAGAGGGCCGGCGCCCGCGAACACCGGGGAGCTGTTTTTT
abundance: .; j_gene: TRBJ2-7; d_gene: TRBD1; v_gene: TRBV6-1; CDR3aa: CASTTGQSISYEQYF; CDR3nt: TGTGCCAGCACCACGGGACAGAGTATCTCCTACGAGCAGTACTTC
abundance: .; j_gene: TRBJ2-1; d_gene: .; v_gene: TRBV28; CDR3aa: CASSFSPRGFYNEQFF; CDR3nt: TGTGCCAGCAGTTTCAGTCCGCGGGGCTTCTACAATGAGCAGTTCTTC
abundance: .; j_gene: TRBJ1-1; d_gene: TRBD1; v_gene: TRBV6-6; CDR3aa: CASSYLKGGPSEAFF; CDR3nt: TGTGCCAGCAGTTACCTCAAAGGGGGCCCATCTGAAGCTTTCTTT
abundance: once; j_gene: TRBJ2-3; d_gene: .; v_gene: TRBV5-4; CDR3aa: CASSFKGGTDTQYF; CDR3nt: TGTGCCAGCAGCTTCAAGGGGGGCACAGATACGCAGTATTTT
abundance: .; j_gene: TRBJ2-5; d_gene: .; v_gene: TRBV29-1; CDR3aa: CSVERASQETQYF; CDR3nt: TGCAGCGTTGAGAGGGCCAGCCAAGAGACCCAGTACTTC
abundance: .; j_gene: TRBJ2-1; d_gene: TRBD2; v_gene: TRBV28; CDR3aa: CASSSPRAGYNEQFF; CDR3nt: TGTGCCAGCAGTTCCCCCCGAGCGGGATACAATGAGCAGTTCTTC
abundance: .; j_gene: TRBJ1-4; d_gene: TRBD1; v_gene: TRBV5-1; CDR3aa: CASSLVPGGASWTNEKLFF; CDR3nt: TGCGCCAGCAGCTTGGTGCCAGGGGGCGCTTCTTGGACTAATGAAAAACTGTTTTTT
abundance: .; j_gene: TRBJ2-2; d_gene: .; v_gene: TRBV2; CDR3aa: CASSELAEHTGELFF; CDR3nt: TGTGCCAGCAGTGAACTAGCAGAACACACCGGGGAGCTGTTTTTT